The 27 T cell receptor beta chains below come from one sample, sequenced in a study of vaccination effects on CD4 cells after COVID-19. The antigens for these receptors are not known. A 10-day culture period preceded the isolation of CD4+ T cells. As their vaccination, participants received two doses of either BNT162b2 or mRNA-1273. Assay: immunoSEQ multiplex PCR; the TCRdb copy retains only in-frame clones and omits some. Counted here are approximately 60,000 clones, approximately 72% occurring once; the ten biggest clones make up more than 3.5%. The source material was CD4+ T cells from PBMCs cultured without peptide, sampled after COVID-19 vaccination. The receptors were sampled from a human donor who received a COVID-19 vaccine.

Notes on this clone: At one end the junction does not follow the germline gene, possibly because of a read error. The chain is built from TRBV23-1 and TRBJ2-4; 9 bases are shared with TRBD1. TRBV23-1 is sorted into the ORF group, with uncertain function. CDR3 length: 18 residues. CDR3 in DNA: TGCGCTAGCAGTCAATGGCCCCGGGACAGGGAAGCCAAAAACATTCAGTACTTC. Its protein is CASSQWPRDREAKNIQYF.

This chain links TRBV19 with TRBJ2-7, with 10 bases lining up with TRBD1. The V and J ends lost 5 bases and 5 bases, in that order; junction bases with no gene match: 9. The CDR3 spans 15 residues. Germline V lookup: CDR1 LNHDA, CDR2 SQIVND (reference sequence). In DNA, the CDR3 is TGTGCCAGTAGTTTCCTTCCCGGGACAGGGGACGAGCAGTACTTC. As protein: CASSFLPGTGDEQYF.

This clone was seen only a few times. The chain carries TRBV19 and TRBJ1-3, with 8 bases matching TRBD1. Trimming at V came to 6 bases and at J to 0 bases, leaving 4 bases not matched to a gene. Germline values: CDR1 LNHDA, CDR2 SQIVND (reference sequence). The CDR3 has 15 residues. The CDR3 loop is CASRSTGDSGNTIYF. CDR3 DNA sequence: TGTGCCAGTAGGTCGACAGGGGACTCTGGAAACACCATATATTTT. Combining the CDR3 with reference TRBV19 and TRBJ1-3 gives the whole variable domain DGGITQSPKYLFRKEGQNVTLSCEQNLNHDAMYWYRQDPGQGLRLIYYSQIVNDFQKGDIAEGYSVSREKKESFPLTVTSAQKNPTAFYLCASRSTGDSGNTIYFGEGSWLTVV.

The chain uses TRBV10-3 and TRBJ2-5; 7 nucleotides match TRBD2. V lost 2 bases, J lost 4 bases, and 1 base stayed unmatched. Germline V gives CDR1 ENHRY, CDR2 SYGVKD. The CDR3 sequence is 13 residues long. The CDR3 region is CAISEGGGETQYF. Written as DNA, the CDR3 is TGTGCCATCAGTGAGGGCGGGGGAGAGACCCAGTACTTC.

The chain uses TRBV2 and TRBJ2-7; 10 bases fit TRBD1. Germline V lookup: CDR1 SNHLY, CDR2 FYNNEI. J was trimmed by 1 base and V by 3 bases; bases with no gene match: 0. The CDR3 has 14 residues. The CDR3, as DNA: TGTGCCAGCAGTGAGGACAGGGGGTCCTACGAGCAGTACTTC. Translated: CASSEDRGSYEQYF.

The rearrangement links TRBV7-9 to TRBJ1-2; TRBD1 might be the D (5 bases). V lost 4 bases to trimming and J lost 1 base, with 7 bases between them. In germline, CDR1 is SEHNR, CDR2 FQNEAQ (reference sequence). The CDR3 sequence is 13 residues long. CDR3 nucleotides: TGTGCCAGCAGCTCGGGGGGTAACTATGGCTACACCTTC. Translated: CASSSGGNYGYTF.

This chain joins TRBV4-3 and TRBJ2-1; maybe TRBD2 (5 bases). V lost 0 bases to trimming and J lost 5 bases, with 11 bases between them. This CDR3 spans 15 amino acids. CDR1 is LGHNA, CDR2 YSLEER, per germline. CDR3 sequence (DNA): TGCGCCAGCAGCCAAGAGGCCGGGAACAACAATGAGCAGTTCTTC. Its translation is CASSQEAGNNNEQFF.

This clone was seen just once. The gene calls are TRBV7-2 and TRBJ1-2, with D possibly matching TRBD1 (6 bases). The CDR3 is 14 amino acids. Trimming left V 5 bases short and J 0 bases short, with 10 bases between. Germline CDR1 and CDR2: SGHTA and FQGNSA. The CDR3 DNA sequence: TGTGCCAGCAGCCTGGACAGCCCTAACTATGGCTACACCTTC. Its protein product is CASSLDSPNYGYTF.

The chain combines TRBV1 with TRBJ2-7; the table's TRBD2 call for D was not verified on the DNA. TRBV1 is given as a pseudogene. The CDR3 runs 18 residues. CDR3 region: CTSSQDPGGTSDPYEQYF. The CDR3 nucleotides read TGCACCAGCAGCCAAGATCCTGGGGGGACTAGCGACCCCTACGAGCAGTACTTC.

This clone occurred a few times. The chain has TRBV6-1 and TRBJ2-7; the D is unclear. CDR1 is MNHNS and CDR2 is SASEGT in the germline V gene. CDR3 length equals 12 residues. V lost 2 bases and J lost 11, with 13 bases in between. CDR3 sequence (DNA): TGTGCCAGCAGTGAATTAGGGTTGGTAGAGTACTTC. Its protein is CASSELGLVEYF.

V usage is TRBV4-1 and J usage is TRBJ2-2; TRBD2 aligns across 9 bases. Germline V gene sequence: CDR1 MGHRA, CDR2 YSYEKL. This CDR3 is built from 17 residues. V shed 5 bases, J shed 4 bases, and the junction held 11 bases outside the gene matches. As DNA, the CDR3 is TGCGCCAGCAGCATTATTGCGGGGGGGCGGGGCACCGGGGAGCTGTTTTTT. Translated, it gives CASSIIAGGRGTGELFF.

The J gene is TRBJ2-7, the V gene TRBV6-2 or TRBV6-3, with 8 bases aligning to TRBD2. The CDR3 spans 16 residues. V lost 5 bases to trimming and J lost 7 bases; unmatched junction nucleotides: 16. From germline, CDR1 is MNHEY and CDR2 SVGEGT. CDR3 sequence (DNA): TGTGCCAGCAGTGACGGGTTCCGACTAGCGTCGGAGGAGCAGTACTTC. It codes for CASSDGFRLASEEQYF.

The V call is TRBV5-1, the J call TRBJ1-2, with 11 positions matching TRBD1. This CDR3 has 16 residues. The trim removed 1 base at V and 8 bases at J, leaving 10 bases unmatched. The germline V gene encodes CDR1 SGHRS and CDR2 YFSETQ. In DNA form, the CDR3 reads TGCGCCAGCAGCTTGAGCGGCGGACAGGGGGCGGGGGGCTACACCTTC. Protein: CASSLSGGQGAGGYTF. The whole variable domain, remainder taken from reference TRBV5-1 and TRBJ1-2, is KAGVTQTPRYLIKTRGQQVTLSCSPISGHRSVSWYQQTPGQGLQFLFEYFSETQRNKGNFPGRFSGRQFSNSRSEMNVSTLELGDSALYLCASSLSGGQGAGGYTFGSGTRLTVV.

J is TRBJ2-7 and V is TRBV11-2; 8 bases are a match to TRBD2. V lost 1 base to trimming and J lost 2 bases; unmatched junction nucleotides: 4. This CDR3 has 15 amino acids. Germline CDR1 SGHAT, CDR2 FQNNGV. The CDR3 here is CASSLVAAGAYEQYF. Written as DNA, the CDR3 is TGTGCCAGCAGCTTAGTTGCAGCGGGAGCCTACGAGCAGTACTTC.

In nucleotides, the CDR3 is TGTGCCAGCAGCTCAACCGACAGGCCAAACACTGAAGCTTTCTTT. Its protein product is CASSSTDRPNTEAFF. This sequence joins TRBV7-9 and TRBJ1-1; D possibly corresponds to TRBD1 (6 bases). V gave up 4 bases and J gave up 2 bases, with 14 bases separating them. Germline loops: CDR1 SEHNR, CDR2 FQNEAQ (reference sequence). CDR3 size: 15 residues.

For this clone: One junction end does not reproduce the germline sequence, and a read error may be involved. The genes are TRBV7-7 and TRBJ2-1, with 12 positions matching TRBD2. The CDR3 has 14 residues. CDR1 is SSHAT and CDR2 is FNYEAQ in the germline V gene (reference sequence). CDR3 sequence (DNA): TGTGCTAGCAGCCCTAGCGGGAGGGCCAATGAGCAGTTCTTC. Encoded protein: CASSPSGRANEQFF.

The chain is built from TRBV19 and TRBJ2-1; D perhaps matches TRBD1 (6 bases). Germline CDR1 and CDR2: LNHDA and SQIVND (reference sequence). With 7 bases removed from V and 0 bases from J, the gap between germline ends came to 10 bases. The CDR3 runs to 14 residues. The CDR3 region has the DNA TGTGCCAGTACCCCGGACAGCTCCTACAATGAGCAGTTCTTC. Protein: CASTPDSSYNEQFF.

CDR3 residues: CASSKSAAGDGYTF. As DNA, the CDR3 is TGTGCCAGCAGCAAATCGGCGGCGGGGGATGGCTACACCTTC. This chain links TRBV7-3 with TRBJ1-2; D is possibly TRBD1 (5 bases). Per the germline V gene, CDR1 is SGHTA and CDR2 is FQGTGA. This CDR3 is 14 amino acids long. With 5 bases removed from V and 6 bases from J, the gap between germline ends came to 16 bases. Full variable domain (outside the CDR3, taken from reference TRBV7-3 and TRBJ1-2): GAGVSQTPSNKVTEKGKYVELRCDPISGHTALYWYRQSLGQGPEFLIYFQGTGAADDSGLPNDRFFAVRPEGSVSTLKIQRTERGDSAVYLCASSKSAAGDGYTFGSGTRLTVV.

The chain carries TRBV12-3 or TRBV12-4 and TRBJ1-6, with a weak D call TRBD1 (5 bases). CDR3 length: 12 amino acids. Trimming took off 6 bases at V and 10 bases at J, with 10 bases between the two ends. CDR3 protein: CASRGGESPLHF. The CDR3 nucleotides are TGTGCCAGCAGGGGGGGGGAATCACCCCTCCACTTT.

This clone was detected only once. The chain links TRBV25-1 to TRBJ1-2; TRBD1 agrees at 8 bases. J gave up 5 bases and V 4 bases, and 9 bases lay outside the gene matches. Germline values: CDR1 MGHDK, CDR2 SYGVNS. The CDR3 length is 15 residues. In DNA, the CDR3 is TGTGCCAGCAGTGCGCGCGGACAGGGACCATATGGCTACACCTTC. Amino acid sequence: CASSARGQGPYGYTF.

This sequence joins TRBV2 and TRBJ2-1; a possible D gene is TRBD2 (5 bases). CDR3 size: 11 residues. Between the trimmed V and J ends, which lost 3 bases and 10 bases, there was a span of 7 bases. The germline V gene encodes CDR1 SNHLY and CDR2 FYNNEI. CDR3 DNA sequence: TGTGCCAGCAGTGAGGAGCGGGAGCAGTTCTTC. This encodes CASSEEREQFF.

This chain uses TRBV28 with TRBJ2-7; tentatively, D is TRBD1 (6 bases). Trimming removed 2 bases at V and 7 bases at J, with 15 bases between. Looked up from germline, CDR1 is MDHEN and CDR2 is SYDVKM. The CDR3 runs to 14 residues. CDR3 nucleotides: TGTGCCAGCAGTTTAAGGGTGCAGGGGAAGGAGCAGTACTTC. Its protein is CASSLRVQGKEQYF.

Details on this clone: A junction end diverges from the germline sequence, so it may reflect a read error. J is TRBJ2-7 and V is TRBV5-4; TRBD2 aligns across 10 bases. The germline V gene has CDR1 SGHNT and CDR2 YYREEE (reference sequence). CDR3 length: 14 residues. In DNA, the CDR3 is TGTGCCAGCAGATTGGCCCTAGCGGGAGCTGAGCAGTACTTC. Residues: CASRLALAGAEQYF.

The CDR3 DNA follows: TGCGCCAGCAGCACGACAAGGACGGGCACCGGGGAGCTGTTTTTT. It is translated as CASSTTRTGTGELFF. The chain combines TRBV5-1 with TRBJ2-2; no clear D gene. Trimming removed 4 bases at V and 4 bases at J, with 14 bases between. CDR3 length: 15 amino acids. CDR1 and CDR2 (germline): SGHRS, YFSETQ.

The CDR3 region has the DNA TGTGCCAGCAGTCCCGTCGCTTACAGGGTTCTTCGAGGAGGCACCGGGGAGCTGTTTTTT. Translating it yields CASSPVAYRVLRGGTGELFF. The rearrangement links TRBV27 to TRBJ2-2; TRBD1 might be the D (6 bases). Germline CDR1 is MNHEY and CDR2 is SMNVEV (reference sequence). The CDR3 runs 20 residues. Trimming took 5 bases from V and 4 from J, leaving 29 bases between them.

This clone turned up a few times. The chain combines TRBV5-1 with TRBJ2-3; the D is unclear. Trimming removed 0 bases at V and 0 bases at J, with 8 bases between. The CDR3 is 15 residues long. Per the germline V gene, CDR1 is SGHRS and CDR2 is YFSETQ. CDR3 sequence reads: CASSLDLTSTDTQYF. CDR3 sequence (DNA): TGCGCCAGCAGCTTGGATCTTACTAGCACAGATACGCAGTATTTT.

V is TRBV6-1 and J is TRBJ2-1; TRBD2 agrees at 7 bases. The V gene's germline CDR1 is MNHNS and CDR2 SASEGT. This CDR3 has 15 amino acids. J lost 4 bases, V lost 1 base, and 4 bases had no gene match. The CDR3 DNA is TGTGCCAGCAGTGAAGACACTAGCGCTTACAATGAGCAGTTCTTC. Amino acids: CASSEDTSAYNEQFF.